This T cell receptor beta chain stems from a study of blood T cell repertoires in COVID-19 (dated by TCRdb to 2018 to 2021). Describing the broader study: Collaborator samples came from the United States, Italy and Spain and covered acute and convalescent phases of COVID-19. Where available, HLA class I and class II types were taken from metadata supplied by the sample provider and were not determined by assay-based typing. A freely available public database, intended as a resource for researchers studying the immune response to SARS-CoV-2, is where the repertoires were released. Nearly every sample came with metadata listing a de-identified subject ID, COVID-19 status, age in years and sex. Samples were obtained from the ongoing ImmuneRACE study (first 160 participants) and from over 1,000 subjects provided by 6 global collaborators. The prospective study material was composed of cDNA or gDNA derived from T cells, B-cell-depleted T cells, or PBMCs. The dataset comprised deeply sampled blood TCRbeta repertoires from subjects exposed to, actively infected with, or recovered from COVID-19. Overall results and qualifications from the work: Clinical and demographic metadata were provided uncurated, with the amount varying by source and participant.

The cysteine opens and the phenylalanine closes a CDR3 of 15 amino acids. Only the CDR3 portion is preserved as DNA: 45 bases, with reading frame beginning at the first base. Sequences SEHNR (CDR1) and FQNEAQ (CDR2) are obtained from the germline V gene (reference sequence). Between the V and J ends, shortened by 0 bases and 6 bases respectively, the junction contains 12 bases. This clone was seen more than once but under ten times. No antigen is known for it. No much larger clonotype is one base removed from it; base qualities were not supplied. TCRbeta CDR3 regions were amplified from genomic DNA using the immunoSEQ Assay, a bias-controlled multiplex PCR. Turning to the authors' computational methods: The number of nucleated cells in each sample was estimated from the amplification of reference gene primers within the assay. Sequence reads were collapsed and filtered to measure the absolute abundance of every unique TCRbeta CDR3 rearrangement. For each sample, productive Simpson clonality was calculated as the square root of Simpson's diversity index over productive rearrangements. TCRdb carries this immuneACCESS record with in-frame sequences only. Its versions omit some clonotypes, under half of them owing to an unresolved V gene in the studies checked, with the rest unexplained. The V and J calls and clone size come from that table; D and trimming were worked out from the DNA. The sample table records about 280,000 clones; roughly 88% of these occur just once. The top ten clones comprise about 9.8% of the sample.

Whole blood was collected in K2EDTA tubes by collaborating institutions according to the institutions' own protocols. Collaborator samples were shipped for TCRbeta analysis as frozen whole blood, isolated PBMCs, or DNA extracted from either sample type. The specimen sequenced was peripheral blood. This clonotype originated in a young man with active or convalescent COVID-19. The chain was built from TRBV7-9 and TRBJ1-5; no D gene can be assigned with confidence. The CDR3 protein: CASSLAYTAGQPQHF. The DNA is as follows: TGTGCCAGCAGCTTAGCGTATACCGCCGGTCAGCCCCAGCATTTT.